In this sample, the clone carrying this TCR beta chain turned up many times. Antigen: not known. These data belong to a study of human T cells and chemical hapten exposure. Broader study findings: The formation of large CDR3 similarity clusters by expanded TCRs significantly exceeded that of controls.

Described time point: patch test 2, 6 weeks after DPC sensitization. Noted treatment: therapeutic diphenylcyclopropenone sensitization with weekly scalp DPC. TCRdb recomputed calls from the RACE reads with MiXCR, one row per CDR3 protein. The table has some 99,000 distinct CDR3 sequences, about a tenth seen once. The origin of this receptor is a woman aged 40-49 years with alopecia areata. Some clones in this sample may be carry-over from other donors' samples. Sequencing used whole blood, obtained in connection with sensitization to the hapten diphenylcyclopropenone (DPC).

Written as DNA, the CDR3 is TGTGCCAGCAGCTTAGGAGTCGGGGGCAAAAACATTCAGTACTTC. It encodes CASSLGVGGKNIQYF. The chain joins TRBV7-9 to TRBJ2-4; maybe TRBD2 (6 bases). The CDR3 contains 15 residues. The germline V and J ends were trimmed by 1 base and 3 bases, with 10 bases remaining between them. From germline, CDR1 is SEHNR and CDR2 FQNEAQ (reference sequence).